This TCR beta chain derives from a study of T cells in tuberculosis. Whole-study context: The T cells targeted glucose monomycolate, a mycobacterial lipid, via CD1B. IGRA-negative adolescents, IGRA-positive adolescents with latent tuberculosis and adults with active tuberculosis formed this South African cohort. The study's findings and limits: Active tuberculosis TCR-alpha repertoires lay closer to GMM-specific TCRs than IGRA-negative controls, suggesting clonal expansion.

This clone came up once. As yet, its antigen is unknown. Clones were sequenced by immunoSEQ multiplex PCR, and TCRdb holds only the in-frame ones, with some missing. Of roughly 41,000 clones in the sample, 85% to 95% were seen once. The CDR3 contains 15 residues. In germline, CDR1 is LNHDA, CDR2 SQIVND (reference sequence). After removal of 3 bases from V and 9 bases from J, the junction contained 8 bases not matched to a gene. The receptor's source is a donor aged 10 to 29 with latent tuberculosis or without tuberculosis infection. Some clones in this sample may be carry-over from other donors' samples. The genes are TRBV19 and TRBJ1-6, with 7 positions matching TRBD1. Sequencing was done on a sample of PBMCs. The CDR3 DNA reads TGTGCCAGTAGTATGTTACAGGGGTACAGTTCACCCCTCCACTTT. The encoded protein is CASSMLQGYSSPLHF.